Listed here are 10 T cell receptor beta chains from one sample, sequenced in a study of cytomegalovirus exposure and HLA in healthy donors. Vbeta (60) and Jbeta (13) primers were used in the PCR. Repertoires were generated with immunoSEQ multiplex PCR, while TCRdb's copy carries only in-frame clones and drops some. The sample yields about 150,000 clones, around four fifths seen once. Sequenced input: PBMCs. The source of these receptors is a man aged 35 to 55 in good health and CMV-seronegative.

The chain employs TRBV11-3 and TRBJ2-3, with D possibly matching TRBD2 (7 bases). The CDR3 has 18 residues. The V and J ends lost 5 bases and 2 bases respectively, with 23 bases between them. CDR1 and CDR2 from the germline V gene are SGHNT and YENEEA. The CDR3 sequence is CASSAIGGGLAPTDTQYF. The CDR3 DNA reads TGTGCCAGCAGCGCCATAGGGGGAGGGCTAGCGCCCACAGATACGCAGTATTTT. Complete variable domain (other parts from reference TRBV11-3 and TRBJ2-3): EAGVVQSPRYKIIEKKQPVAFWCNPISGHNTLYWYLQNLGQGPELLIRYENEEAVDDSQLPKDRFSAERLKGVDSTLKIQPAELGDSAVYLCASSAIGGGLAPTDTQYFGPGTRLTVL.

V is TRBV2 and J is TRBJ2-7; 7 bases line up with TRBD2. V gave up 6 bases and J gave up 2 bases; unmatched junction bases: 4. Germline CDR1 reads SNHLY; CDR2 reads FYNNEI. This CDR3 comprises 13 residues. DNA for the CDR3: TGTGCCAGCAGACCTAGCGGACCCTACGAGCAGTACTTC. It codes for CASRPSGPYEQYF. Full variable domain (rest looked up from reference TRBV2 and TRBJ2-7): EPEVTQTPSHQVTQMGQEVILRCVPISNHLYFYWYRQILGQKVEFLVSFYNNEISEKSEIFDDQFSVERPDGSNFTLKIRSTKLEDSAMYFCASRPSGPYEQYFGPGTRLTVT.

The chain combines TRBV5-6 with TRBJ2-7; the match to TRBD1 covers 9 bases. CDR1 is SGHDT, CDR2 YYEEEE, per germline. The CDR3 length is 16 residues. The ends lost 3 bases at V and 3 bases at J; junction bases unmatched: 10. The CDR3 DNA is TGTGCCAGCAGCTCTGAGGACAGGGGCGATATCTACGAGCAGTACTTC. Residues: CASSSEDRGDIYEQYF. Full variable domain (outside the CDR3, taken from reference TRBV5-6 and TRBJ2-7): DAGVTQSPTHLIKTRGQQVTLRCSPKSGHDTVSWYQQALGQGPQFIFQYYEEEERQRGNFPDRFSGHQFPNYSSELNVNALLLGDSALYLCASSSEDRGDIYEQYFGPGTRLTVT.

The V and J genes are TRBV7-9 and TRBJ2-1; no definite D call. V lost 1 base and J 7 bases, leaving 11 bases between the germline ends. Per germline, CDR1 SEHNR and CDR2 FQNEAQ (reference sequence). The CDR3 has 14 amino acids. The CDR3 DNA reads TGTGCCAGCAGCTTAGTGGCTCTACTAAATGAGCAGTTCTTC. Its protein is CASSLVALLNEQFF.

CDR3 amino acids: CASSSTGFYGYTF. CDR3 DNA: TGTGCCAGCAGTTCCACCGGGTTCTATGGCTACACCTTC. The V call is TRBV6-5, the J call TRBJ1-2; no clear D gene. The CDR3 contains 13 residues. The V end lost 4 bases, the J end lost 4 bases, and 10 bases lay between the germline ends. The germline gives CDR1 MNHEY, CDR2 SVGAGI.

This clone was detected a few times. The chain combines TRBV28 with TRBJ1-6; 8 nucleotides match TRBD1. With 5 bases clipped from V and 8 bases from J, the junction kept 8 bases outside the gene matches. CDR1 MDHEN and CDR2 SYDVKM come from the germline V gene. The CDR3 contains 15 residues. The CDR3 protein is CASSPAGTGHSPLHF. The CDR3 coding sequence is TGTGCCAGCAGTCCCGCCGGGACAGGCCATTCACCCCTCCACTTT.

The gene calls are TRBV7-2 and TRBJ2-5; 9 nucleotides align to TRBD1. V dropped 0 bases and J dropped 6; count of bases not matched to a gene: 5. Germline-derived CDR1 and CDR2 are SGHTA and FQGNSA. The CDR3 is 15 amino acids. The CDR3 loop reads CASSLAGQGGKTQYF. In DNA form, the CDR3 reads TGTGCCAGCAGCTTAGCGGGACAGGGAGGGAAGACCCAGTACTTC. The full variable domain, with the rest looked up from reference TRBV7-2 and TRBJ2-5, is GAGVSQSPSNKVTEKGKDVELRCDPISGHTALYWYRQSLGQGLEFLIYFQGNSAPDKSGLPSDRFSAERTGGSVSTLTIQRTQQEDSAVYLCASSLAGQGGKTQYFGPGTRLLVL.

The genes are TRBV6-5 and TRBJ1-3; the match to TRBD1 covers 9 bases. CDR1 is MNHEY and CDR2 is SVGAGI in the germline V gene. The CDR3 extends over 15 amino acids. The ends lost 5 bases at V and 2 bases at J; junction bases unmatched: 4. CDR3 nucleotides: TGTGCCAGCAGTACCTGGACAGGGGCTGGAAACACCATATATTTT. Protein: CASSTWTGAGNTIYF.

The V call is TRBV5-6, the J call TRBJ2-7; 8 bases map to TRBD1. Per the germline V gene, CDR1 is SGHDT and CDR2 is YYEEEE. Trimming took 0 bases from V and 6 from J; bases not matched to a gene: 8. The CDR3 runs to 15 residues. Here the CDR3 reads CASSLVGTGLSEQYF. CDR3 nucleotides: TGTGCCAGCAGCTTGGTAGGGACAGGCCTATCCGAGCAGTACTTC.

The table lists this clone with a count of one. The rearrangement uses TRBV28 and TRBJ1-5, with 11 bases fitting TRBD1. V lost 5 bases and J lost 5; bases outside the gene matches: 5. CDR3 length: 15 residues. Germline values: CDR1 MDHEN, CDR2 SYDVKM. This CDR3 reads CASSPGQGAYQPQHF. CDR3 in DNA: TGTGCCAGCAGTCCCGGACAGGGGGCGTATCAGCCCCAGCATTTT.